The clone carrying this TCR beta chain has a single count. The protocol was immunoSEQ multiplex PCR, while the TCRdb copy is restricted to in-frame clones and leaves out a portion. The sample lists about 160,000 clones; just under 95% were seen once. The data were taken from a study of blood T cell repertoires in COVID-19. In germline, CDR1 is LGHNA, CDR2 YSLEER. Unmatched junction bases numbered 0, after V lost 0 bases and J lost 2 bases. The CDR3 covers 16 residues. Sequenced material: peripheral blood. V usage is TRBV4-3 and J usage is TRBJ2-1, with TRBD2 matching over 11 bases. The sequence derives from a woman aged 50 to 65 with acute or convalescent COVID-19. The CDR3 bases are TGCGCCAGCAGCCAAGATAGCGGGAGGGCCTACAATGAGCAGTTCTTC. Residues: CASSQDSGRAYNEQFF.